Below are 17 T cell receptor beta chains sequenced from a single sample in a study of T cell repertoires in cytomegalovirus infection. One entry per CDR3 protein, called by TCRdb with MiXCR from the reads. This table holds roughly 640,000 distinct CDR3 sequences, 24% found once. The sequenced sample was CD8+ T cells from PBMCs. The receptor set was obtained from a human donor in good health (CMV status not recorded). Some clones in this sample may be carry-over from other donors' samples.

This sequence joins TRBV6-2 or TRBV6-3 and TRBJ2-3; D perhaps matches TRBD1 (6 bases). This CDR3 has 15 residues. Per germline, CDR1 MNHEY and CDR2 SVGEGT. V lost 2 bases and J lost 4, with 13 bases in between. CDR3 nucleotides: TGTGCCAGCAGTTACAAGACTCGGACAGCAGATACGCAGTATTTT. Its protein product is CASSYKTRTADTQYF.

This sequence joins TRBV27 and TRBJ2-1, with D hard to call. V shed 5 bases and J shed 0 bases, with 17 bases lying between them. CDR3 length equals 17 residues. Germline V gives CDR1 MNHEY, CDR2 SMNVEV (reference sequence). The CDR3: CASSPKRTASSYNEQFF. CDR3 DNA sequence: TGTGCCAGCAGTCCTAAACGCACAGCGAGCTCCTACAATGAGCAGTTCTTC.

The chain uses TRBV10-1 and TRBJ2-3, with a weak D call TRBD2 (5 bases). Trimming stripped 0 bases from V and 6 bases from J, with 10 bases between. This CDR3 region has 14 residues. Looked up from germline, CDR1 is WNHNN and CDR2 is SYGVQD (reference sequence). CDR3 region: CASSESYGGDTQYF. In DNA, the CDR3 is TGCGCCAGCAGTGAGTCCTACGGCGGGGATACGCAGTATTTT.

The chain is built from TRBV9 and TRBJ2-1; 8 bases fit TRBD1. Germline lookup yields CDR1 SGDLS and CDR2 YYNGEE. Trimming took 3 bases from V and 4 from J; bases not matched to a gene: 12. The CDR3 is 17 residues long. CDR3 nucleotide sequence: TGTGCCAGCAGCGCGCCGACAGGGGTAACCGCGTACAATGAGCAGTTCTTC. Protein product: CASSAPTGVTAYNEQFF.

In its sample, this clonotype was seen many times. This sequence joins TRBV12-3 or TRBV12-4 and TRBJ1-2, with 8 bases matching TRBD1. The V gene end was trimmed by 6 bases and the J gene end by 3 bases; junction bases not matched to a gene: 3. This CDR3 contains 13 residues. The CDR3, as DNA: TGTGCCAGCAGAGAGGACAGGGACTATGGCTACACCTTC. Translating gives CASREDRDYGYTF.

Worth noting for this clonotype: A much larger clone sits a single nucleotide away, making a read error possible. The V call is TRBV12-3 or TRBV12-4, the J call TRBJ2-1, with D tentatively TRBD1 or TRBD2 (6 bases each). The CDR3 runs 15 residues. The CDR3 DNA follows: TGTGCCAACAGTTTCGAACTAGGGGGGAAGAATGAGCAGTTCTTC. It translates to CANSFELGGKNEQFF.

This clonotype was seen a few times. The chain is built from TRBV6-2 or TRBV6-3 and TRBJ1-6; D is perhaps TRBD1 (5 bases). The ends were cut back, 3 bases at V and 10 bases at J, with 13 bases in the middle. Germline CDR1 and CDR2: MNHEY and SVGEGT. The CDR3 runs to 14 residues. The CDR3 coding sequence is TGTGCCAGCAGTTATCGGACAACCGGATCACCCCTCCACTTT. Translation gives CASSYRTTGSPLHF.

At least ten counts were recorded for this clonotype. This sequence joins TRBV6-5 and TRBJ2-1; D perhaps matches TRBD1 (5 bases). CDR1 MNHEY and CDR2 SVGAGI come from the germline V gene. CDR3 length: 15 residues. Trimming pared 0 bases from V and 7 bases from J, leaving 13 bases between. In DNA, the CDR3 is TGTGCCAGCAGTTACTCGTCGCAGGGTAGGAATGAGCAGTTCTTC. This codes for CASSYSSQGRNEQFF.

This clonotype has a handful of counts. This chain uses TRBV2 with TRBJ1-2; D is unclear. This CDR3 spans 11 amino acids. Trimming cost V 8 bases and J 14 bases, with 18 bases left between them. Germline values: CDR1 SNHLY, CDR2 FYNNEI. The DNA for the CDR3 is TGTGCCAGCCGGGAGACTCCACTGGAGACCTTC. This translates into CASRETPLETF.

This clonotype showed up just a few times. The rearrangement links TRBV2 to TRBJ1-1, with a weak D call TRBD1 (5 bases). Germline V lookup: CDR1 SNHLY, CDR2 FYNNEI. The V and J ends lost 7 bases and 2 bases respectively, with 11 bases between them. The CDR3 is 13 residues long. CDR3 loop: CASITGSNTEAFF. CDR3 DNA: TGTGCCAGCATAACAGGTTCCAACACTGAAGCTTTCTTT. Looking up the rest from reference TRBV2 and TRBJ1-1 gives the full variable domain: EPEVTQTPSHQVTQMGQEVILRCVPISNHLYFYWYRQILGQKVEFLVSFYNNEISEKSEIFDDQFSVERPDGSNFTLKIRSTKLEDSAMYFCASITGSNTEAFFGQGTRLTVV.

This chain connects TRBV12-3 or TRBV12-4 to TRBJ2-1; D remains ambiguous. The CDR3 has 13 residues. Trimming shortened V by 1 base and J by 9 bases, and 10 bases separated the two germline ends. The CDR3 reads CASSLVPVGEQFF. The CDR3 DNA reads TGTGCCAGCAGTTTAGTGCCAGTGGGTGAGCAGTTCTTC.

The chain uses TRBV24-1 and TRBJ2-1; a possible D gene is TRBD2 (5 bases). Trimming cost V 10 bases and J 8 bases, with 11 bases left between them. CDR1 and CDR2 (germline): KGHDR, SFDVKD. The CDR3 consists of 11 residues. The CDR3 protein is CATAVGDEQFF. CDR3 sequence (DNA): TGTGCCACAGCCGTCGGGGATGAGCAGTTCTTC.

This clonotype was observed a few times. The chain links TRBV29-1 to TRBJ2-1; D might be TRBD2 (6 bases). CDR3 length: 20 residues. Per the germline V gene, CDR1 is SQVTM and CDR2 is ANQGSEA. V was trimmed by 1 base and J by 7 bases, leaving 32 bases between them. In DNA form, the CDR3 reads TGCAGCGTTGAAGCCCCCTGGGAGGCGGGTAGAACCCCATGGGGGAATGAGCAGTTCTTC. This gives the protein CSVEAPWEAGRTPWGNEQFF.

CDR3 nucleotides: TGTGCCAGCAGCCGCGAACAGGGGGCGAACACCGGGGAGCTGTTTTTT. Protein product: CASSREQGANTGELFF. The chain couples TRBV3-1 to TRBJ2-2; 8 bases match TRBD1. The V gene end was trimmed by 4 bases and the J gene end by 0 bases; junction bases not matched to a gene: 4. Germline CDR1 is LGHDT and CDR2 is YNNKEL (reference sequence). The CDR3 consists of 16 residues.

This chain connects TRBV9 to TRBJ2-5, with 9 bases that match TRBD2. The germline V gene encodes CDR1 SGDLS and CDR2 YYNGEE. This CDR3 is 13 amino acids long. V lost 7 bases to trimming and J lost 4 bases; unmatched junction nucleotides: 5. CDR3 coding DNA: TGTGCCAGCGGACCGGGACTAGCAGAGACCCAGTACTTC. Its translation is CASGPGLAETQYF.

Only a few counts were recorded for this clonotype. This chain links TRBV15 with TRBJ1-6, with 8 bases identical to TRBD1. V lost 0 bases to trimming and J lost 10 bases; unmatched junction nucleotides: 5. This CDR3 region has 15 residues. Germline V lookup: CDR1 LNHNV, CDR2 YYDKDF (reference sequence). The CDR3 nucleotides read TGTGCCACCAGCAGAGATATGGACAGGGCCTCACCCCTCCACTTT. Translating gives CATSRDMDRASPLHF.

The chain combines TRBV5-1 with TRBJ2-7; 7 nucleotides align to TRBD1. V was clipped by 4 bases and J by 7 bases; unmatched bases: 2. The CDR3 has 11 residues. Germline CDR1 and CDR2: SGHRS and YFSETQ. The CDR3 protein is CASSKQGEQYF. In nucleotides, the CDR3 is TGCGCCAGCAGCAAACAGGGGGAGCAGTACTTC.